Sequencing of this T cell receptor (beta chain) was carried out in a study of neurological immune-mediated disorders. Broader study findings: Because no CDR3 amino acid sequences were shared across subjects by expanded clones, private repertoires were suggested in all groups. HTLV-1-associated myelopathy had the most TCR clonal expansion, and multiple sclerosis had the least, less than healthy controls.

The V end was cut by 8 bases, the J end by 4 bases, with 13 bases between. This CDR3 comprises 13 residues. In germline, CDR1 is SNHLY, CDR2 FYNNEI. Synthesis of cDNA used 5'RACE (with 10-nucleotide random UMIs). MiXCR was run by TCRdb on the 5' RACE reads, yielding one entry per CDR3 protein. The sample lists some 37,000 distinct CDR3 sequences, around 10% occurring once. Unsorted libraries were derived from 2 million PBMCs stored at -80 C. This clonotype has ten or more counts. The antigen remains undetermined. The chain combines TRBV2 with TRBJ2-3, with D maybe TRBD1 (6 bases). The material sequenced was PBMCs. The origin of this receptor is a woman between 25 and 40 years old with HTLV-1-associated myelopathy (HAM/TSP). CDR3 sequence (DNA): TGTGCCAGCCTGGGGGCACGGTCAGATACGCAGTATTTT. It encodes CASLGARSDTQYF.